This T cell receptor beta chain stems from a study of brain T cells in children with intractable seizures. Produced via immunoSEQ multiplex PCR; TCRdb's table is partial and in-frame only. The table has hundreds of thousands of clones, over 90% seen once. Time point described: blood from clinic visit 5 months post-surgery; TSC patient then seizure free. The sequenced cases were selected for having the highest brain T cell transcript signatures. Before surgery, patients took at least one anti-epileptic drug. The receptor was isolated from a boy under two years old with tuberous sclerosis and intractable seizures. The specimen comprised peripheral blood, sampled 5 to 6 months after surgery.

CDR3 in amino acids: CASSQDFWGRYF. The CDR3 region has the DNA TGTGCCAGCAGCCAGGACTTCTGGGGGAGGTATTTT. V is TRBV7-9 and J is TRBJ1-3; D is perhaps TRBD1 (5 bases). Per germline, CDR1 SEHNR and CDR2 FQNEAQ (reference sequence). The CDR3 is made up of 12 amino acids. The V and J ends lost 5 bases and 16 bases respectively, with 18 bases between them.